This T cell receptor beta chain was profiled in a study of blood T cell repertoires in COVID-19. Background on the study: The samples span acute and convalescent COVID-19 from the United States, Italy and Spain. The analysed material was cDNA or gDNA that came from T cells, B-cell-depleted T cells, or PBMCs.

V lost 7 bases and J lost 2; bases outside the gene matches: 5. The germline V gene encodes CDR1 MDHEN and CDR2 SYDVKM. This CDR3 has 14 residues. In the source study's methods: How many nucleated cells were present was estimated from reference gene primer amplification. Generated by immunoSEQ multiplex PCR, the TCRdb table keeps only in-frame clones and is missing some. V and J calls and clone size are those listed in that table; D and trimming were worked out from the DNA. The data contain about 150,000 clones, roughly 91% of them singletons. This receptor was obtained from a man in his 60s with active or convalescent COVID-19. The J gene is TRBJ2-3, the V gene TRBV28; 8 bases are a match to TRBD2. Sequencing used peripheral blood. CDR3 region: CASKMGLVTDTQYF. As DNA, the CDR3 is TGTGCCAGCAAAATGGGACTAGTCACAGATACGCAGTATTTT.